This T cell receptor beta chain was obtained from a study of CD8 T cells in Susac syndrome. RNA in amounts of about 0.45 to 1 ug was reverse transcribed with random hexamers. TCRdb reanalysed the immunoSEQ multiplex PCR reads using MiXCR and keeps one entry per CDR3 protein. The profile shows approximately 190,000 distinct CDR3 sequences, roughly 91% of them singletons. Only one count was recorded for this clonotype. Likely a read error: the CDR3 ends without its conserved phenylalanine or tryptophan. Sequencing was done on a sample of CD4+ T cells from PBMCs. The receptor was derived from a human donor with Susac syndrome.

The CDR3 here is CASSIGATSGGETQYL. The CDR3, as DNA: TGTGCCAGTAGTATAGGAGCAACTAGCGGAGGAGAGACCCAGTACCTC. This chain joins TRBV19 and TRBJ2-5; 8 positions agree with TRBD2. The CDR3 consists of 16 residues. V dropped 1 base and J dropped 4; count of bases not matched to a gene: 8. Germline assignment: CDR1 LNHDA and CDR2 SQIVND (reference sequence).